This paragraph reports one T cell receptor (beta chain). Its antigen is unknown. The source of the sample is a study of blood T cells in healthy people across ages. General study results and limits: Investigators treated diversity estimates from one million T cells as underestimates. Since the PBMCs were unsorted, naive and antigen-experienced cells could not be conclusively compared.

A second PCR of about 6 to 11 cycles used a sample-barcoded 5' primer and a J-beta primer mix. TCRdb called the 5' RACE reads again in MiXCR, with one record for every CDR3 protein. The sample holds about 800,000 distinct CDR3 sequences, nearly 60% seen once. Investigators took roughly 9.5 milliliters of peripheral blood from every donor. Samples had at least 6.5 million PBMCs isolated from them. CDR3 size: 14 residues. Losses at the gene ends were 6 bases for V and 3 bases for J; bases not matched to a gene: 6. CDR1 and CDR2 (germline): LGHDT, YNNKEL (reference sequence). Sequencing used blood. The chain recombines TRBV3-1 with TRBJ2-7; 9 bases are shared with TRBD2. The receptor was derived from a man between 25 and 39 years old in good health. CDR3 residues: CASRSSGRSYEQYF. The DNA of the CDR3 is TGTGCCAGCAGGAGTAGCGGGAGAAGCTACGAGCAGTACTTC.